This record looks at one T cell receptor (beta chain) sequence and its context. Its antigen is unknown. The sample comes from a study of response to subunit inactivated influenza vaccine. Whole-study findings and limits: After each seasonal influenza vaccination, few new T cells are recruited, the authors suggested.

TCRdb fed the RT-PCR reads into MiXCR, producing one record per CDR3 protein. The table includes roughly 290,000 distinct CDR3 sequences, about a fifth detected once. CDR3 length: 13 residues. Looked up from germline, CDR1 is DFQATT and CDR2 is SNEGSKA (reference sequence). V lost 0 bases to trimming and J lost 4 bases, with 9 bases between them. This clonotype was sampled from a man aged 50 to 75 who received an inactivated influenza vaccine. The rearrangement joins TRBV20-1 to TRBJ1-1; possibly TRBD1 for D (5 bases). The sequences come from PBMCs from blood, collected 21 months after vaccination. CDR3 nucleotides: TGCAGTGCTAGAGACCGGGGGAGCACTGAAGCTTTCTTT. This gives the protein CSARDRGSTEAFF.